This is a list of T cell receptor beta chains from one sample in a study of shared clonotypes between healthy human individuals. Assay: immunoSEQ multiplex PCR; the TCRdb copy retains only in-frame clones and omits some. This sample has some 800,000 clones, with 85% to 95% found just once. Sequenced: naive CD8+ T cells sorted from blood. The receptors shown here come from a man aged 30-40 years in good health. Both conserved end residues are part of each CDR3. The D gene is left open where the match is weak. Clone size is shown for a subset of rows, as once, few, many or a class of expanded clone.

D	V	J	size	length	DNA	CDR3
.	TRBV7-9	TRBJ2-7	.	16	TGTGCCAGCAGCTCCGCTCGAGGGGACAAGCGGTACGAGCAGTACTTC	CASSSARGDKRYEQYF
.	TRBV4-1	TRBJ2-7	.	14	TGCGCCAGCAGCCAAGTTCCAGATTCCTACGAGCAGTACTTC	CASSQVPDSYEQYF
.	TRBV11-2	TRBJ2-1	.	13	TGTGCCAGCAGCTCCCTCGGATCGATTGAGTGGTTCTTC	CASSSLGSIEWFF
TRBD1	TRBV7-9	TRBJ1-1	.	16	TGTGCCAGCAGCCCCACCCCAGGGGGCGAGTCCCCTGAAGCTTTCTTT	CASSPTPGGESPEAFF
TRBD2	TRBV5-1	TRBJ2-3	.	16	TGCGCCAGCAGCGGCCGTGTGGGACTAGCTGCAGATACGCAGTATTTT	CASSGRVGLAADTQYF
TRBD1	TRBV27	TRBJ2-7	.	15	TGTGCCAGCAGTGTCAGACAGGGGCTGTCCTACGAGCAGTACTTC	CASSVRQGLSYEQYF
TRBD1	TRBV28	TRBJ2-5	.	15	TGTGCCAGCTTCCCGTCGGGACAGAGCCAAGAGACCCAGTACTTC	CASFPSGQSQETQYF
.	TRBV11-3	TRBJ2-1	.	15	TGTGCCAGCAGCCCTAGTAGGGATTATCGCAATGAGCAGTTCTTC	CASSPSRDYRNEQFF
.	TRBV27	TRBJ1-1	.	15	TGTGCCAGCAGTCCTCTGCCGACCGATTACACTGAAGCTTTCTTT	CASSPLPTDYTEAFF
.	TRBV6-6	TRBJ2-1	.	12	TGTGCCAGCATTAGTGATATCGATGAGCAGTTCTTC	CASISDIDEQFF
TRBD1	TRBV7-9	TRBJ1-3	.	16	TGTGCCAGCAGCCAGTGGACAGGCCGCTCTGGAAACACCATATATTTT	CASSQWTGRSGNTIYF
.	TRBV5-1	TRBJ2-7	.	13	TGCGCCAGCAGAGACCTTGCAACCTACGAGCAGTACTTC	CASRDLATYEQYF
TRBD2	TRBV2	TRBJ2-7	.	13	TGTGCCAGCGCGGGACTAGCGGGAGTTTGGCAGTACTTC	CASAGLAGVWQYF
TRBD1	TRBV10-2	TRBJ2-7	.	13	TGCGCCAGCAGTTGGACAGGCTCCTACGAGCAGTACTTC	CASSWTGSYEQYF
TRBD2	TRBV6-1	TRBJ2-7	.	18	TGTGCCAGCAGTGAAGTCAGACTAGCGGGAGGGCCTTGGTACGAGCAGTACTTC	CASSEVRLAGGPWYEQYF
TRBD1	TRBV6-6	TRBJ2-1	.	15	TGTGCCAGCACCCAGACAGGGGCCTCCTACAATGAGCAGTTCTTC	CASTQTGASYNEQFF
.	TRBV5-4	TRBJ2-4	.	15	TGTGCCAGCAATGGAAAGGACAGAGATAAAAACATTCAGTACTTC	CASNGKDRDKNIQYF
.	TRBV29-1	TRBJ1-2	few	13	TGCAGCGTAGAGTCAGGGAAAAACTATGGCTACACCTTC	CSVESGKNYGYTF
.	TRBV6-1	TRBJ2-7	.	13	TGTGCCAGCAGTGACACTTTCTCCTACGAGCAGTACTTC	CASSDTFSYEQYF
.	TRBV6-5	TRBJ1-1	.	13	TGTGCCAGCAGTTACGGGACCCGCACTGAAGCTTTCTTT	CASSYGTRTEAFF
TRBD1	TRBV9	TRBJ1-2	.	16	TGTGCCAGCAGCGCCCATTACAGGGGGCACGGCTATGGCTACACCTTC	CASSAHYRGHGYGYTF
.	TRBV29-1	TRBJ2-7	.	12	TGCAGCGTTGCCCTTAACTCCTACGAGCAGTACTTC	CSVALNSYEQYF
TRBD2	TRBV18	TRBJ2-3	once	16	TGTGCCAGCTCACCGCCTAGCGGGGGGCCCCCAGATACGCAGTATTTT	CASSPPSGGPPDTQYF
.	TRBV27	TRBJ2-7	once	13	TGTGCCAGCAGCCGAGACGGAGCCTACGAGCAGTACTTC	CASSRDGAYEQYF
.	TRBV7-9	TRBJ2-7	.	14	TGTGCCAGCAGCTTAGTAGGGCCGATCCGCGAGCAGTACTTC	CASSLVGPIREQYF
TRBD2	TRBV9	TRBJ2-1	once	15	TGTGCCAGCAGCGTACTATTGTCTAGCGGGAGTGAGCAGTTCTTC	CASSVLLSSGSEQFF
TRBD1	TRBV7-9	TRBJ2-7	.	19	TGTGCCAGCAGCTTGAGGACAGGGGGCGCGGAAGGTTTCACCTACGAGCAGTACTTC	CASSLRTGGAEGFTYEQYF
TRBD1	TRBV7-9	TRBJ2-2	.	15	TGTGCCAGCATCGCGGGACAGGGGTCCGCCGGGGAGCTGTTTTTT	CASIAGQGSAGELFF
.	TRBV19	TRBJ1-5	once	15	TGTGCCAGTAATTCACAGGGATATAGCAATCAGCCCCAGCATTTT	CASNSQGYSNQPQHF